Below are 27 T cell receptor beta chains sequenced from a single sample in a study of cytomegalovirus exposure and HLA in healthy donors. The PCR employed 60 Vbeta primers together with 13 Jbeta primers. Only in-frame clones appear in the TCRdb table, and some are missing; sequencing was by immunoSEQ multiplex PCR. The repertoire holds 150,000 or so clones, 60% to 75% seen once, with about 2.6% in the top ten. Sequencing was performed on PBMCs. The receptor source for this set is a man aged 18 to 29 in good health and CMV-seronegative.

This chain joins TRBV14 and TRBJ1-6; D may be TRBD1 (6 bases). V gave up 1 base and J gave up 10 bases, with 14 bases separating them. The germline V gene has CDR1 SGHDN and CDR2 FVKESK. CDR3 length: 15 amino acids. The CDR3 region is CASSQVEGVASPLHF. CDR3 sequence (DNA): TGTGCCAGCAGCCAAGTCGAGGGGGTGGCCTCACCCCTCCACTTT. Supplemented by reference TRBV14 and TRBJ1-6, the full variable domain reads EAGVTQFPSHSVIEKGQTVTLRCDPISGHDNLYWYRRVMGKEIKFLLHFVKESKQDESGMPNNRFLAERTGGTYSTLKVQPAELEDSGVYFCASSQVEGVASPLHFGNGTRLTVT.

The chain is built from TRBV11-3 and TRBJ2-1; 8 positions match TRBD2. V shed 6 bases and J 5 bases; nucleotides not matched to a gene: 9. The CDR3 has 15 amino acids. Germline values: CDR1 SGHNT, CDR2 YENEEA. CDR3 sequence (DNA): TGTGCCAGCAGTCCCGGGGGGGCCGGGGACAATGAGCAGTTCTTC. Its translation is CASSPGGAGDNEQFF.

This clone was detected once. The CDR3 spells CASSGQGTNQPQHF. CDR3 DNA: TGTGCCAGCAGCGGACAGGGGACGAATCAGCCCCAGCATTTT. V and J are TRBV2 and TRBJ1-5; 9 bases match TRBD1. Germline CDR1 reads SNHLY; CDR2 reads FYNNEI. Trimming at V came to 6 bases and at J to 4 bases, leaving 4 bases not matched to a gene. The CDR3 totals 14 residues.

The rearrangement links TRBV18 to TRBJ2-1; TRBD1 is a possible D gene (6 bases). Germline CDR1 is KGHSH and CDR2 is LQKENI. This CDR3 comprises 15 residues. Trimming took 6 bases from V and 6 from J, leaving 18 bases between them. The CDR3 DNA reads as TGTGCCAGCTCCGGTCCTCCAACAGGGACCAATGAGCAGTTCTTC. Residues: CASSGPPTGTNEQFF.

The chain employs TRBV27 and TRBJ2-1; 14 bases are shared with TRBD2. The CDR3 covers 18 residues. The germline gives CDR1 MNHEY, CDR2 SMNVEV (reference sequence). The junction had 16 bases not matched to a gene; V was cut back by 8 bases and J by 7 bases. The CDR3: CASGRLAGGPVSGNEQFF. CDR3 sequence (DNA): TGTGCCAGCGGAAGACTAGCGGGGGGGCCTGTTTCAGGAAATGAGCAGTTCTTC.

The V gene is TRBV6-1, the J gene TRBJ1-1, with D maybe TRBD1 (6 bases). The V and J ends lost 2 bases and 3 bases respectively, with 13 bases between them. The CDR3 sequence is 15 residues long. Germline values: CDR1 MNHNS, CDR2 SASEGT. The chain's CDR3 is CASSEYPGAYTEAFF. The CDR3 coding sequence is TGTGCCAGCAGTGAATACCCAGGGGCGTACACTGAAGCTTTCTTT.

Concerning this clone: One junction end does not reproduce the germline sequence, and a read error may be involved. The chain joins TRBV5-1 to TRBJ2-4; D may be TRBD1 (5 bases). Germline V CDR1 and CDR2: SGHRS, YFSETQ. The CDR3 covers 14 residues. CDR3 DNA sequence: TGCGCCAGCAGCTTTGACAGAGCCAAAAACAGTCAGTACTTC. This sequence encodes CASSFDRAKNSQYF. Full variable domain (rest looked up from reference TRBV5-1 and TRBJ2-4): KAGVTQTPRYLIKTRGQQVTLSCSPISGHRSVSWYQQTPGQGLQFLFEYFSETQRNKGNFPGRFSGRQFSNSRSEMNVSTLELGDSALYLCASSFDRAKNSQYFGAGTRLSVL.

The table lists this clone with a count of one. V usage is TRBV19 and J usage is TRBJ1-5; 7 bases agree with TRBD1. The CDR3 runs 17 residues. Germline CDR1 LNHDA, CDR2 SQIVND (reference sequence). Trimming cost V 6 bases and J 1 base; bases outside gene matches: 12. In DNA form, the CDR3 reads TGTGCCAGTAGCGCACCACTACGACAGGGCAGCAATCAGCCCCAGCATTTT. The encoded protein is CASSAPLRQGSNQPQHF.

This clone was seen only a few times. The chain employs TRBV4-2 and TRBJ2-1, with TRBD1 as a possible D gene (7 bases). The CDR3 is 16 residues long. V was trimmed by 1 base and J by 8 bases, leaving 18 bases between them. CDR1 and CDR2 (germline): LGHNA, YNFKEQ. The CDR3 DNA reads TGTGCCAGCAGCCAAGCAGGGCAGGGGGGCAGCGATGAGCAGTTCTTC. Residues: CASSQAGQGGSDEQFF.

The V gene is TRBV6-9, the J gene TRBJ2-7; maybe TRBD2 (5 bases). Germline lookup yields CDR1 MNHGY and CDR2 SVAAGI. The CDR3 is 14 residues long. The V end lost 7 bases, the J end lost 7 bases, and 20 bases lay between the germline ends. The CDR3 loop reads CASKPPLPGEEQYV. The CDR3 DNA is TGTGCCAGCAAACCTCCCTTGCCCGGGGAAGAGCAGTACGTC.

J is TRBJ2-1 and V is TRBV27; TRBD2 agrees at 9 bases. Per germline, CDR1 MNHEY and CDR2 SMNVEV (reference sequence). The CDR3 totals 15 residues. With V trimmed by 7 bases and J by 8 bases, 12 bases remained unmatched. CDR3 in amino acids: CASMGGTSYSHEQFF. The CDR3 nucleotides are TGTGCCAGCATGGGCGGGACTAGCTATTCGCATGAGCAGTTCTTC.

J is TRBJ2-5 and V is TRBV6-1; 8 positions match TRBD1. V lost 11 bases, J lost 5 bases, and 16 bases stayed unmatched. The CDR3 runs to 15 residues. The germline V gene encodes CDR1 MNHNS and CDR2 SASEGT. The chain's CDR3 is CAEGPGQGARETQYF. The CDR3 DNA is TGTGCCGAAGGCCCGGGGCAGGGGGCCCGGGAGACCCAGTACTTC.

The J gene is TRBJ2-3, the V gene TRBV5-1; D remains ambiguous. The CDR3 consists of 13 residues. Trimming cost V 0 bases and J 5 bases, with 7 bases left between them. Germline assignment: CDR1 SGHRS and CDR2 YFSETQ. This CDR3 reads CASSLGPGDTQYF. The CDR3, as DNA: TGCGCCAGCAGCTTGGGTCCGGGAGATACGCAGTATTTT.

This clone was picked up one time. One end of the junction is discordant with germline, which a read error may explain. CDR3 DNA sequence: TGTGCCAGCACCGAAGGAAGGGGCAGGGCTGGGGCCAACGGCCTGACTTTC. Translating it yields CASTEGRGRAGANGLTF. The V call is TRBV14, the J call TRBJ2-6; D is perhaps TRBD1 (5 bases). This CDR3 contains 17 residues. Per the germline V gene, CDR1 is SGHDN and CDR2 is FVKESK.

The rearrangement links TRBV9 to TRBJ2-5; 7 nucleotides align to TRBD1. Looked up from germline, CDR1 is SGDLS and CDR2 is YYNGEE. The CDR3 sequence is 14 residues long. V gave up 4 bases and J gave up 2 bases; unmatched junction bases: 5. The CDR3 loop reads CASSPGQMQETQYF. CDR3 sequence (DNA): TGTGCCAGCAGCCCGGGACAGATGCAAGAGACCCAGTACTTC.

The V call is TRBV5-1, the J call TRBJ2-5; D remains unclear. CDR1 SGHRS and CDR2 YFSETQ come from the germline V gene. V shed 4 bases and J shed 2 bases, with 15 bases lying between them. The length of the CDR3 is 15 residues. The CDR3 is CASSPGWRSQETQYF. For the CDR3, the DNA is TGCGCCAGCAGCCCCGGGTGGCGGTCACAAGAGACCCAGTACTTC.

The V call is TRBV9, the J call TRBJ1-2, with D possibly TRBD1 on 6 matching bases. V dropped 3 bases and J dropped 1 base, with 16 bases sitting between them. CDR1 and CDR2 (germline): SGDLS, YYNGEE. The CDR3 runs to 16 residues. The CDR3 region has the DNA TGTGCCAGCAGCGCCTCCGCTGAGGGGGTTAACTATGGCTACACCTTC. It encodes CASSASAEGVNYGYTF.

This clone was picked up a small number of times. At one end the junction does not follow the germline gene, possibly because of a read error. The rearrangement links TRBV6-6 to TRBJ2-7; 8 bases are shared with TRBD2. The CDR3 is made up of 13 amino acids. The germline CDR1 and CDR2 sequences are MNHNY and SVGAGI (reference sequence). CDR3 in amino acids: CACSGGQPYEQYF. The CDR3 region has the DNA TGTGCCTGCAGCGGGGGTCAACCCTACGAGCAGTACTTC.

This sequence joins TRBV7-8 and TRBJ1-1, with no clear D. V was shortened by 3 bases and J by 3 bases, with 17 bases between the two germline ends. The germline V gene has CDR1 SGHVS and CDR2 FQNEAQ. The CDR3 consists of 16 residues. CDR3 DNA: TGTGCCAGCAGCTTGTCATCCGCCGGGTTATACACTGAAGCTTTCTTT. The encoded protein is CASSLSSAGLYTEAFF. Based on the CDR3 plus reference TRBV7-8 and TRBJ1-1, the full variable domain is GAGVSQSPRYKVAKRGQDVALRCDPISGHVSLFWYQQALGQGPEFLTYFQNEAQLDKSGLPSDRFFAERPEGSVSTLKIQRTQQEDSAVYLCASSLSSAGLYTEAFFGQGTRLTVV.

CDR3 coding DNA: TGTGCCAGCAGCCCCGTTCGGAGGGACACTGAAGCTTTCTTT. Its protein is CASSPVRRDTEAFF. V gene TRBV4-2 combines with J gene TRBJ1-1; D gene unclear. Trimming shortened V by 4 bases and J by 3 bases, and 12 bases separated the two germline ends. From germline, CDR1 is LGHNA and CDR2 YNFKEQ. This CDR3 contains 14 residues.

This chain connects TRBV4-2 to TRBJ2-5; D gene ambiguous. V shed 0 bases and J shed 5 bases, with 13 bases lying between them. CDR3 length equals 15 residues. CDR1 is LGHNA and CDR2 is YNFKEQ in the germline V gene. The CDR3 DNA reads as TGTGCCAGCAGCCAAGATTACCCATCTGAGGAGACCCAGTACTTC. Translation: CASSQDYPSEETQYF.

This clone was detected only once. The chain combines TRBV7-6 with TRBJ1-3; 9 bases align to TRBD1. V was clipped by 5 bases and J by 2 bases; unmatched bases: 7. CDR3 length: 16 residues. CDR1 is SGHVS and CDR2 is FNYEAQ in the germline V gene. The CDR3 DNA follows: TGTGCCAGCAGCCCAACAGGGGGCTACGCTGGAAACACCATATATTTT. It codes for CASSPTGGYAGNTIYF.

CDR3 amino acids: CSVLGQGDTEAFF. In DNA form, the CDR3 reads TGCAGCGTTCTAGGACAGGGGGACACTGAAGCTTTCTTT. This chain uses TRBV29-1 with TRBJ1-1; 10 nucleotides align to TRBD1. The ends lost 5 bases at V and 3 bases at J; junction bases unmatched: 3. The CDR3 sequence is 13 residues long. The germline CDR1 and CDR2 sequences are SQVTM and ANQGSEA.

The rearrangement joins TRBV6-6 to TRBJ2-7; 7 bases align to TRBD2. Per the germline V gene, CDR1 is MNHNY and CDR2 is SVGAGI (reference sequence). Losses at the gene ends were 0 bases for V and 6 bases for J; bases not matched to a gene: 2. The CDR3 is made up of 13 amino acids. CDR3 DNA sequence: TGTGCCAGCAGTTACTCGGGAGGGACCGAGCAGTACGTC. Amino acids: CASSYSGGTEQYV.

Only a few counts were recorded for this clone. The chain employs TRBV5-5 and TRBJ2-3; TRBD1 is a possible D gene (6 bases). Germline loops: CDR1 SGHKS, CDR2 YYEKEE (reference sequence). This CDR3 has 15 amino acids. V was trimmed by 4 bases and J by 0 bases, leaving 12 bases between them. The CDR3 sequence is CASSPVGASTDTQYF. CDR3 nucleotide sequence: TGTGCCAGCAGCCCGGTGGGGGCGAGCACAGATACGCAGTATTTT.

V gene TRBV5-6 combines with J gene TRBJ2-2; TRBD1 is a possible D gene (6 bases). Trimming cost V 1 base and J 6 bases, with 7 bases left between them. There are 13 residues in the CDR3. Germline CDR1 SGHDT, CDR2 YYEEEE. The CDR3 DNA reads as TGTGCCAGCAGCTTGTGGGGGCCCGGGGAGCTGTTTTTT. It yields the protein CASSLWGPGELFF. Variable domain in full (rest from reference TRBV5-6 and TRBJ2-2): DAGVTQSPTHLIKTRGQQVTLRCSPKSGHDTVSWYQQALGQGPQFIFQYYEEEERQRGNFPDRFSGHQFPNYSSELNVNALLLGDSALYLCASSLWGPGELFFGEGSRLTVL.

The CDR3 DNA reads as TGCGCCAGCAGCTTGATTCCGGGAGGGAACTATGGCTACACCTTC. Translated, it gives CASSLIPGGNYGYTF. The chain combines TRBV5-1 with TRBJ1-2, with D uncertain. Germline CDR1 SGHRS, CDR2 YFSETQ. The CDR3 has 15 amino acids. Trimming pared 1 base from V and 2 bases from J, leaving 12 bases between.